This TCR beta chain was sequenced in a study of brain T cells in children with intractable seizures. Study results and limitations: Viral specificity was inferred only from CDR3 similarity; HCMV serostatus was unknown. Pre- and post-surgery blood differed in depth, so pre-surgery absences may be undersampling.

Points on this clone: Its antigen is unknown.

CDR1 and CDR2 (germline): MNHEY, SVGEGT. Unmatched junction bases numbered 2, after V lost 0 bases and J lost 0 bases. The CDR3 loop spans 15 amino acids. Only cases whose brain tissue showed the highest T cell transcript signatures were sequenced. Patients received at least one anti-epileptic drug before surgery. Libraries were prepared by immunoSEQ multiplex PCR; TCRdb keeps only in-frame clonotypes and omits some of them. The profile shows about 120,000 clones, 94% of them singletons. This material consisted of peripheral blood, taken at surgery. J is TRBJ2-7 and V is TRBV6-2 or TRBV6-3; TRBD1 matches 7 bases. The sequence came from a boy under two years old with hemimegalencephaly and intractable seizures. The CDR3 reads CASSYSTGTSYEQYF. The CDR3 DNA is TGTGCCAGCAGTTACTCGACAGGGACCTCCTACGAGCAGTACTTC.